Listed here are 9 T cell receptor beta chains from one sample, sequenced in a study of blood T cell repertoires in COVID-19. Repertoires were generated with immunoSEQ multiplex PCR, while TCRdb's copy carries only in-frame clones and drops some. The sample yields some 49,000 clones, 70% to 90% seen once. Sequencing input: peripheral blood. The receptors here all came from a human donor in a cohort sampled during active COVID-19.

This clone was counted a single time. V usage is TRBV5-4 and J usage is TRBJ2-7; TRBD1 might be the D (6 bases). V lost 2 bases to trimming and J lost 2 bases, with 17 bases between them. Germline CDR1 reads SGHNT; CDR2 reads YYREEE (reference sequence). CDR3 length: 16 residues. This chain's CDR3 is CASSLHPGQTAYEQYF. CDR3 in DNA: TGTGCCAGCAGCTTACATCCGGGACAAACAGCCTACGAGCAGTACTTC.

The CDR3 loop is CATSDEPGVYGYTF. DNA for the CDR3: TGTGCCACCAGTGATGAGCCGGGAGTCTATGGCTACACCTTC. The V gene is TRBV24-1, the J gene TRBJ1-2, with unresolved D. Germline CDR1 KGHDR, CDR2 SFDVKD. Trimming removed 3 bases at V and 4 bases at J, with 11 bases between. The CDR3 runs to 14 residues.

V usage is TRBV2 and J usage is TRBJ2-7, with a tentative D call TRBD1 (5 bases). The germline V gene has CDR1 SNHLY and CDR2 FYNNEI. The CDR3 length is 14 residues. Trimming took 3 bases from V and 2 from J, leaving 11 bases between them. The CDR3 DNA reads TGTGCCAGCAGTGAGGACACGATCCCCTACGAGCAGTACTTC. Translated: CASSEDTIPYEQYF.

This clone was observed a single time. The CDR3 reads CASRLITPRLAGGPAGSYNEQFF. CDR3 bases: TGTGCCAGCAGGCTTATCACCCCAAGACTAGCGGGGGGCCCCGCTGGCTCCTACAATGAGCAGTTCTTC. The J gene is TRBJ2-1, the V gene TRBV27, with 13 positions matching TRBD2. Germline V lookup: CDR1 MNHEY, CDR2 SMNVEV (reference sequence). The CDR3 contains 23 residues. The ends lost 6 bases at V and 0 bases at J; junction bases unmatched: 23.

As to this clone: An end of the junction does not agree with germline; a read error may underlie this. The chain has TRBV11-2 and TRBJ1-1, with 9 bases aligning to TRBD1. CDR3 length: 14 residues. CDR1 and CDR2 (germline): SGHAT, FQNNGV. CDR3 DNA sequence: TGTACCAGCAGCTTTGGACAGGGGTTCTTTGAAGCTTTCTTT. Residues: CTSSFGQGFFEAFF.

In the case of this clone: The same CDR3 can be traced to other DNA sequences in this sample. This rearrangement joins TRBV3-1 (or the pseudogene TRBV3-2) to TRBJ2-7; possible D gene TRBD2, 7 bases. The CDR3 has 15 residues. In germline, CDR1 is LGHDT, CDR2 YNNKEL (reference sequence). Trimming cost V 6 bases and J 0 bases, with 15 bases left between them. CDR3 amino acids: CASSRRGALSYEQYF. CDR3 coding DNA: TGTGCCAGCAGTCGACGGGGGGCTCTCTCCTACGAGCAGTACTTC.

The J gene is TRBJ2-2, the V gene TRBV18, with D tentatively TRBD2 (6 bases). The V and J ends lost 6 bases and 4 bases respectively, with 15 bases between them. Per the germline V gene, CDR1 is KGHSH and CDR2 is LQKENI. This CDR3 has 15 amino acids. In DNA form, the CDR3 reads TGTGCCAGCTCCGCAGGACTGGGACTCACCGGGGAGCTGTTTTTT. This codes for CASSAGLGLTGELFF.

The V and J genes are TRBV28 and TRBJ1-6, with 7 bases matching TRBD1. Trimming at V came to 5 bases and at J to 7 bases, leaving 8 bases not matched to a gene. CDR3 length equals 15 residues. Germline assignment: CDR1 MDHEN and CDR2 SYDVKM. The CDR3 coding sequence is TGTGCCAGCAGTCCTCAACAGGGGTCAAATTCACCCCTCCACTTT. It yields the protein CASSPQQGSNSPLHF. The whole variable domain, remainder taken from reference TRBV28 and TRBJ1-6, is DVKVTQSSRYLVKRTGEKVFLECVQDMDHENMFWYRQDPGLGLRLIYFSYDVKMKEKGDIPEGYSVSREKKERFSLILESASTNQTSMYLCASSPQQGSNSPLHFGNGTRLTVT.

This clone occurred a few times. The V and J genes are TRBV2 and TRBJ2-2, with 8 positions matching TRBD1. Looked up from germline, CDR1 is SNHLY and CDR2 is FYNNEI. J gave up 8 bases and V 6 bases, and 2 bases lay outside the gene matches. The CDR3 extends over 12 amino acids. The CDR3 here is CASSGQGGELFF. As DNA, the CDR3 is TGTGCCAGCAGCGGACAGGGTGGGGAGCTGTTTTTT. The variable domain in full, completed from reference TRBV2 and TRBJ2-2, reads EPEVTQTPSHQVTQMGQEVILRCVPISNHLYFYWYRQILGQKVEFLVSFYNNEISEKSEIFDDQFSVERPDGSNFTLKIRSTKLEDSAMYFCASSGQGGELFFGEGSRLTVL.